These T cell receptor beta chains were read from a single sample in a study of blood T cells in healthy people across ages. TCRdb analysed the 5' RACE reads with MiXCR anew, one entry per CDR3 protein. The sample contains 750,000 to 850,000 distinct CDR3 sequences, 25% of which appear only once. This same sample was also part of a study on T cells of mothers and their children.

The sequenced sample consisted of blood. The origin of the receptors is a boy younger than 18 in good health. The CDR3 runs from the conserved cysteine through the conserved F or W. Fields, in order: D gene, J gene, V gene, clone size, CDR3 DNA, CDR3 protein. A D gene is named only where the DNA matches it firmly. Only some rows state a clone size, as once, few, many or a class for expanded clones.

D gene: TRBD1
J gene: TRBJ1-4
V gene: TRBV7-2
clone size: NA
CDR3 DNA: TGTGCCAGCAGGGGACAGGGGGAAAAACTGTTTTTT
CDR3 protein: CASRGQGEKLFF

D gene: TRBD1
J gene: TRBJ1-6
V gene: TRBV27
clone size: NA
CDR3 DNA: TGTGCCAGCAAAATGACAGGGGACGTGTTCGGGTCACCCCTCCACTTT
CDR3 protein: CASKMTGDVFGSPLHF

D gene: NA
J gene: TRBJ2-5
V gene: TRBV11-2
clone size: NA
CDR3 DNA: TGTGCCAGCAGCCATCACGCCAGGTCTGAAGAGACCCAGTACTTC
CDR3 protein: CASSHHARSEETQYF

D gene: TRBD1
J gene: TRBJ2-7
V gene: TRBV7-2
clone size: NA
CDR3 DNA: TGTGCCAGCACCATAACCCCAGGGGGCGAGCAGTACTTC
CDR3 protein: CASTITPGGEQYF

D gene: TRBD1
J gene: TRBJ2-3
V gene: TRBV24-1
clone size: NA
CDR3 DNA: TGTGCCACCAGTGATTTACAGACAGGGGGTGTAGATACGCAGTATTTT
CDR3 protein: CATSDLQTGGVDTQYF

D gene: NA
J gene: TRBJ2-5
V gene: TRBV7-9
clone size: NA
CDR3 DNA: TGTGCCAGCAGCCCCTACCTTGGAGAGAGGACCCAGTACTTC
CDR3 protein: CASSPYLGERTQYF

D gene: TRBD2
J gene: TRBJ2-5
V gene: TRBV2
clone size: NA
CDR3 DNA: TGTGCCAGCAGTGGGGCTAGCGGGGAAGAGACCCAGTACTTC
CDR3 protein: CASSGASGEETQYF

D gene: TRBD2
J gene: TRBJ2-7
V gene: TRBV7-2
clone size: NA
CDR3 DNA: TGTGCCAGCAGCCTCGTAGCGGGGGGGCCTGGCGAGCAGTACTTC
CDR3 protein: CASSLVAGGPGEQYF

D gene: NA
J gene: TRBJ2-5
V gene: TRBV7-9
clone size: few
CDR3 DNA: TGTGCCAGCACTCCGTGGGCAGAAGAGACCCAGTACTTC
CDR3 protein: CASTPWAEETQYF

D gene: NA
J gene: TRBJ1-6
V gene: TRBV7-2
clone size: few
CDR3 DNA: TGTGCCAGCAGCTTAGCGGCAGGGACCAATTCACCCCTCCACTTT
CDR3 protein: CASSLAAGTNSPLHF

D gene: NA
J gene: TRBJ2-5
V gene: TRBV10-2
clone size: NA
CDR3 DNA: TGCGCCAGCAGTCCCCGACTAGGTTGGGGTGAGACCCAGTACTTC
CDR3 protein: CASSPRLGWGETQYF

D gene: TRBD2
J gene: TRBJ2-5
V gene: TRBV12-3/TRBV12-4
clone size: few
CDR3 DNA: TGTGCCAGCATTGAGACTAGCGGGATCGGAGAGACCCAGTACTTC
CDR3 protein: CASIETSGIGETQYF

D gene: TRBD2
J gene: TRBJ2-1
V gene: TRBV4-1
clone size: NA
CDR3 DNA: TGCGCCAGCAGCCCATTGTATAGCGGGCAGAGCTCCTACAATGAGCAGTTCTTC
CDR3 protein: CASSPLYSGQSSYNEQFF

D gene: NA
J gene: TRBJ2-7
V gene: TRBV18
clone size: many
CDR3 DNA: TGTGCCAGCTCACCCCAGGGTTCCTACGAGCAGTACTTC
CDR3 protein: CASSPQGSYEQYF

D gene: TRBD2
J gene: TRBJ2-1
V gene: TRBV29-1
clone size: NA
CDR3 DNA: TGCAGCGTTGGAGGTCTACTAGCGGCGAGCTCCTACAATGAGCAGTTCTTC
CDR3 protein: CSVGGLLAASSYNEQFF

D gene: NA
J gene: TRBJ2-2
V gene: TRBV15
clone size: NA
CDR3 DNA: TGTGCCACCAGCAGAGACAGGGACACCGGGGAGCTGTTTTTT
CDR3 protein: CATSRDRDTGELFF

D gene: NA
J gene: TRBJ2-4
V gene: TRBV4-1
clone size: few
CDR3 DNA: TGCGCCAGCGGTAACCAAGCGGACCGAAAAAACATTCAGTACTTC
CDR3 protein: CASGNQADRKNIQYF

D gene: NA
J gene: TRBJ1-6
V gene: TRBV6-1
clone size: few
CDR3 DNA: TGTGCCAGCAGCGATCCTACGCGGAGAGGTTCGAATTCGCCCCTCCACTTT
CDR3 protein: CASSDPTRRGSNSPLHF

D gene: TRBD1
J gene: TRBJ2-7
V gene: TRBV28
clone size: NA
CDR3 DNA: TGTGCCAGCAGTTACTACACCGGGACAGGGCACTACGAGCAGTACTTC
CDR3 protein: CASSYYTGTGHYEQYF

D gene: NA
J gene: TRBJ1-1
V gene: TRBV20-1
clone size: NA
CDR3 DNA: TGCAGTGCTAGAGGGCTGGGGGTGTTTCAAGGTTCACGGACTGAAGCTTTCTTT
CDR3 protein: CSARGLGVFQGSRTEAFF

D gene: NA
J gene: TRBJ2-1
V gene: TRBV7-2
clone size: NA
CDR3 DNA: TGTGCCAGCAGCTTATTTGGGTTGAATGAGCAGTTCTTC
CDR3 protein: CASSLFGLNEQFF

D gene: TRBD2
J gene: TRBJ2-1
V gene: TRBV7-2
clone size: NA
CDR3 DNA: TGTGCCAGCAGCCCGCGGGGGGGCGGTCCTAATGAGCAGTTCTTC
CDR3 protein: CASSPRGGGPNEQFF

D gene: TRBD1
J gene: TRBJ2-2
V gene: TRBV20-1
clone size: NA
CDR3 DNA: TGCAGTACAAAGGCGAGGACAGGGGTTTCGTTTTCAATCGGGGAGCTGTTTTTT
CDR3 protein: CSTKARTGVSFSIGELFF

D gene: NA
J gene: TRBJ2-1
V gene: TRBV21-1
clone size: once
CDR3 DNA: TGTGCCAGCAGCAAAGTCCCCCGCCCCTACAATGAGCAGTTCTTC
CDR3 protein: CASSKVPRPYNEQFF

D gene: NA
J gene: TRBJ1-2
V gene: TRBV7-9
clone size: NA
CDR3 DNA: TGTGCCAGCAGCTTAGTCGGGGGCTTTGGCTACACCTTC
CDR3 protein: CASSLVGGFGYTF

D gene: TRBD2
J gene: TRBJ2-4
V gene: TRBV10-3
clone size: NA
CDR3 DNA: TGTGCCATCAGTGATGTGCTAGCGGGGGATGGGTCGGTTGACATTCAGTACTTC
CDR3 protein: CAISDVLAGDGSVDIQYF

D gene: NA
J gene: TRBJ2-5
V gene: TRBV12-3/TRBV12-4
clone size: few
CDR3 DNA: TGTGCCAGCAGTTCCTATGTCGGGGGCAGGGAGACCCAGTACTTC
CDR3 protein: CASSSYVGGRETQYF

D gene: TRBD1
J gene: TRBJ2-5
V gene: TRBV12-3/TRBV12-4
clone size: NA
CDR3 DNA: TGTGCCAGCAGGTCGGGACAGCTACAAGAGACCCAGTACTTC
CDR3 protein: CASRSGQLQETQYF

D gene: TRBD1
J gene: TRBJ1-5
V gene: TRBV6-6
clone size: few
CDR3 DNA: TGTGCCAGCAGTTACACCGGGACAGGGATTAGCAATCAGCCCCAGCATTTT
CDR3 protein: CASSYTGTGISNQPQHF

D gene: NA
J gene: TRBJ2-1
V gene: TRBV7-2
clone size: few
CDR3 DNA: TGTGCCAGCAGCCCTCCCGGAGTAGTGCAGTTCTTC
CDR3 protein: CASSPPGVVQFF

D gene: NA
J gene: TRBJ1-5
V gene: TRBV7-2
clone size: NA
CDR3 DNA: TGTGCCAGCAGCTTAGTGTCCGAGCCAGGCAGAGAGCCCCAGCATTTT
CDR3 protein: CASSLVSEPGREPQHF

D gene: NA
J gene: TRBJ2-5
V gene: TRBV4-1
clone size: NA
CDR3 DNA: TGCGCCAGCAGCCAAGATTACCGGGCAGGGTACCATGAGACCCAGTACTTC
CDR3 protein: CASSQDYRAGYHETQYF

D gene: NA
J gene: TRBJ1-1
V gene: TRBV2
clone size: NA
CDR3 DNA: TGTGCCAGCAGTGAAGCGCTTCTAGGGAGAAGTACCCTTACTGAAGCTTTCTTT
CDR3 protein: CASSEALLGRSTLTEAFF

D gene: NA
J gene: TRBJ1-2
V gene: TRBV29-1
clone size: NA
CDR3 DNA: TGCAGCGCTGGGTTGGGGAATCTGGGTGGCTACACCTTC
CDR3 protein: CSAGLGNLGGYTF

D gene: TRBD2
J gene: TRBJ2-7
V gene: TRBV28
clone size: few
CDR3 DNA: TGTGCCAGCAGTTTACAGCGGGAGTCCGGATACGAGCAGTACTTC
CDR3 protein: CASSLQRESGYEQYF

D gene: NA
J gene: TRBJ1-1
V gene: TRBV27
clone size: few
CDR3 DNA: TGTGCCAGCAGAGACATCATGAACACTGAAGCTTTCTTT
CDR3 protein: CASRDIMNTEAFF

D gene: TRBD2
J gene: TRBJ2-1
V gene: TRBV29-1
clone size: NA
CDR3 DNA: TGCAGCGTTGGGGGGTCTAGCGGACGATCCTACAATGAGCAGTTCTTC
CDR3 protein: CSVGGSSGRSYNEQFF

D gene: NA
J gene: TRBJ1-1
V gene: TRBV24-1
clone size: few
CDR3 DNA: TGTGCCACCATTCTCCGACGGAACACTGAAGCTTTCTTT
CDR3 protein: CATILRRNTEAFF

D gene: NA
J gene: TRBJ2-1
V gene: TRBV5-5
clone size: NA
CDR3 DNA: TGTGCCAGCTTCAGACAGGACGGCAGGAATGAGCAGTTCTTC
CDR3 protein: CASFRQDGRNEQFF

D gene: TRBD1
J gene: TRBJ1-4
V gene: TRBV20-1
clone size: NA
CDR3 DNA: TGCAGTGCCCGAGGGGGCCGGGGGGGTGAAAAACTGTTTTTT
CDR3 protein: CSARGGRGGEKLFF

D gene: TRBD1
J gene: TRBJ1-6
V gene: TRBV27
clone size: few
CDR3 DNA: TGTGCCAGCAGCACAGGGGGCATGGAGGATTCACCCCTCCACTTT
CDR3 protein: CASSTGGMEDSPLHF

D gene: NA
J gene: TRBJ1-1
V gene: TRBV3-1
clone size: few
CDR3 DNA: TGTGCCAGCAGCCAAGCTAGGGGAGGCACTGAAGCTTTCTTT
CDR3 protein: CASSQARGGTEAFF

D gene: TRBD1
J gene: TRBJ2-7
V gene: TRBV28
clone size: NA
CDR3 DNA: TGTGCCAACAGTTTCGTTCGCGGGACAGGGAGAAACTACGAGCAGTACTTC
CDR3 protein: CANSFVRGTGRNYEQYF

D gene: TRBD1
J gene: TRBJ1-6
V gene: TRBV7-9
clone size: few
CDR3 DNA: TGTGCCAGCAGCGGACTACCGGGACAGGGAAGCGATTCACCCCTCCACTTT
CDR3 protein: CASSGLPGQGSDSPLHF

D gene: TRBD2
J gene: TRBJ2-2
V gene: TRBV20-1
clone size: NA
CDR3 DNA: TGCAGTGCTAGCGAACTAGCGGGAGGGCCGGACGGGGAGCTGTTTTTT
CDR3 protein: CSASELAGGPDGELFF

D gene: NA
J gene: TRBJ2-1
V gene: TRBV5-6
clone size: NA
CDR3 DNA: TGTGCCAGCTATCAAGCGAGAAATGAGCAGTTCTTC
CDR3 protein: CASYQARNEQFF

D gene: NA
J gene: TRBJ2-7
V gene: TRBV29-1
clone size: few
CDR3 DNA: TGCAGCGTTGGATTACGTTCCAGCTCCTACGAGCAGTACTTC
CDR3 protein: CSVGLRSSSYEQYF

D gene: NA
J gene: TRBJ1-2
V gene: TRBV10-3
clone size: few
CDR3 DNA: TGTGCCATCAGCCAGGATTCCTATGGCTACACCTTC
CDR3 protein: CAISQDSYGYTF

D gene: NA
J gene: TRBJ2-7
V gene: TRBV7-2
clone size: NA
CDR3 DNA: TGTGCCAGCAGCTTCGCGGGGAACTACGAGCAGTACTTC
CDR3 protein: CASSFAGNYEQYF